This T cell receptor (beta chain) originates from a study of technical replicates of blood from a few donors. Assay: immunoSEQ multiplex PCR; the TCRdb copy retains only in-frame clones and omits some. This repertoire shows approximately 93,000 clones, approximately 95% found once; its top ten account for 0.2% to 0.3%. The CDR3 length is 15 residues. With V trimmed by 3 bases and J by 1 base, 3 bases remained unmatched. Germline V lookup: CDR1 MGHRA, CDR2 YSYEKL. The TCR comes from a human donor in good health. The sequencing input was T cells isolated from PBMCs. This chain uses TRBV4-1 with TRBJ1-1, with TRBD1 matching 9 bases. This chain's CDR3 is CASSHPGQGNTEAFF. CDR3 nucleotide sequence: TGCGCCAGCAGCCATCCGGGACAGGGGAACACTGAAGCTTTCTTT.